This TCR beta chain was recovered during a study of blood T cell repertoires in COVID-19. At the level of the study: From the United States, Italy and Spain came samples of acute and convalescent COVID-19. The analysed material was cDNA or gDNA that came from T cells, B-cell-depleted T cells, or PBMCs.

CDR1 is SGHKS and CDR2 is YYEKEE in the germline V gene (reference sequence). V was pared by 4 bases and J by 7 bases, with 17 bases between. There are 15 residues in the CDR3. How the authors handled the data: By means of reference gene primer amplification, nucleated cell counts were estimated. Repertoires were generated with immunoSEQ multiplex PCR, while TCRdb's copy carries only in-frame clones and drops some. V, J and clone size reflect that table, while D and trimming were determined from the DNA. The sample includes about 140,000 clones, approximately 80% seen only once; the top ten take 8.8%.

This receptor was obtained from an elderly woman in a cohort sampled during active or convalescent COVID-19. Sequenced material: peripheral blood. The chain uses TRBV5-5 and TRBJ2-2; D is possibly TRBD1 (6 bases). The CDR3 reads CASSLAGALIGELFF. The CDR3 region has the DNA TGTGCCAGCAGCCTGGCAGGGGCGCTTATCGGGGAGCTGTTTTTT.